A selection of T cell receptor beta chains follows, all from one sample in a study of T-cell reconstitution after alpha-beta-depleted transplantation in children. MiXCR, run by TCRdb on the PCR reads, gives a single entry per CDR3 protein. The sample carries fewer than 120,000 distinct CDR3 sequences, about a tenth recorded once. The specimen was PBMCs from the stem cell graft donor, collected from the stem cell graft. The origin of the receptors is a human donor who donated a stem cell graft to a child with acute lymphoblastic leukemia. The CDR3 runs from the conserved cysteine through the conserved F or W. Each record gives: clone size, J gene, V gene, D gene, CDR3 protein. A D gene is named only where the DNA matches it firmly. Where a row states a size, it is once, few, many or the class of an expanded clone; other rows omit it.

clone size: many
J gene: TRBJ2-1
V gene: TRBV9
D gene: NA
CDR3 protein: CASSVSSGYNEQFF

clone size: many
J gene: TRBJ2-3
V gene: TRBV12-3/TRBV12-4
D gene: NA
CDR3 protein: CASSLGLVQDTQYF

clone size: many
J gene: TRBJ1-2
V gene: TRBV12-3/TRBV12-4
D gene: NA
CDR3 protein: CASRPDVSHGYTF

clone size: many
J gene: TRBJ1-6
V gene: TRBV2
D gene: NA
CDR3 protein: CASTQGPNNSPLHF

clone size: many
J gene: TRBJ2-3
V gene: TRBV29-1
D gene: TRBD2
CDR3 protein: CSVVLAGLGADTQYF

clone size: many
J gene: TRBJ2-3
V gene: TRBV12-3/TRBV12-4
D gene: TRBD2
CDR3 protein: CASRLAGGQTDTQYF

clone size: many
J gene: TRBJ2-6
V gene: TRBV5-1
D gene: TRBD2
CDR3 protein: CASSGTSFPSGANVLTF

clone size: many
J gene: TRBJ2-7
V gene: TRBV5-1
D gene: TRBD1
CDR3 protein: CASSTGTGGPYEQYF

clone size: many
J gene: TRBJ1-2
V gene: TRBV4-3
D gene: NA
CDR3 protein: CASSQDDGARYGYTF

clone size: many
J gene: TRBJ2-1
V gene: TRBV3-1
D gene: TRBD2
CDR3 protein: CASSRETSGPYNEQFF

clone size: many
J gene: TRBJ2-6
V gene: TRBV4-1
D gene: NA
CDR3 protein: CASSRRERQVFSSGANVLTF

clone size: many
J gene: TRBJ2-5
V gene: TRBV6-2/TRBV6-3
D gene: NA
CDR3 protein: CASSSSQIDRRGETQYF

clone size: many
J gene: TRBJ2-2
V gene: TRBV2
D gene: NA
CDR3 protein: CASSPRGLNTGELFF

clone size: many
J gene: TRBJ2-2
V gene: TRBV5-1
D gene: NA
CDR3 protein: CASSARADTGELFF

clone size: many
J gene: TRBJ2-7
V gene: TRBV5-6
D gene: NA
CDR3 protein: CASSFTGGLLLYEQYF

clone size: NA
J gene: TRBJ2-4
V gene: TRBV4-2
D gene: TRBD2
CDR3 protein: CASSPLGGAGGQNIQYF

clone size: many
J gene: TRBJ2-2
V gene: TRBV9
D gene: NA
CDR3 protein: CASSDTTLLAGELFF

clone size: many
J gene: TRBJ2-7
V gene: TRBV20-1
D gene: TRBD1
CDR3 protein: CSARAGQGDFEQYF

clone size: many
J gene: TRBJ2-5
V gene: TRBV7-2
D gene: TRBD1
CDR3 protein: CASSLAGTGEETQYF

clone size: many
J gene: TRBJ2-1
V gene: TRBV5-1
D gene: NA
CDR3 protein: CASSPRTGPGEQFF

clone size: many
J gene: TRBJ2-3
V gene: TRBV24-1
D gene: TRBD1
CDR3 protein: CATSDPGTGNTDTQYF

clone size: many
J gene: TRBJ1-1
V gene: TRBV7-2
D gene: NA
CDR3 protein: CASSLGLTEAFF

clone size: many
J gene: TRBJ2-1
V gene: TRBV5-1
D gene: NA
CDR3 protein: CASSFAPGSAPGTYNEQFF

clone size: many
J gene: TRBJ1-4
V gene: TRBV12-3/TRBV12-4
D gene: NA
CDR3 protein: CASSSFRGGKEKLFF

clone size: NA
J gene: TRBJ2-1
V gene: TRBV6-2/TRBV6-3
D gene: TRBD2
CDR3 protein: CASSYSRLAGANEQFF

clone size: many
J gene: TRBJ1-6
V gene: TRBV5-5
D gene: NA
CDR3 protein: CASSLEGFNSPLHF

clone size: many
J gene: TRBJ2-5
V gene: TRBV20-1
D gene: NA
CDR3 protein: CSARDPSLEVTQYF

clone size: NA
J gene: TRBJ1-2
V gene: TRBV10-1
D gene: NA
CDR3 protein: CASSDRPDYGYTF

clone size: many
J gene: TRBJ2-1
V gene: TRBV6-2/TRBV6-3
D gene: TRBD2
CDR3 protein: CASAWTSGSSYNEQFF

clone size: many
J gene: TRBJ2-3
V gene: TRBV4-2
D gene: TRBD2
CDR3 protein: CASSYPSRGGTDTQYF

clone size: many
J gene: TRBJ1-2
V gene: TRBV12-3/TRBV12-4
D gene: TRBD1
CDR3 protein: CASSPGQGRVYGYTF

clone size: many
J gene: TRBJ2-6
V gene: TRBV7-3
D gene: NA
CDR3 protein: CASSLRAGTGANVLTF

clone size: many
J gene: TRBJ2-3
V gene: TRBV24-1
D gene: TRBD2
CDR3 protein: CATSDQTSGGADTQYF

clone size: many
J gene: TRBJ2-1
V gene: TRBV20-1
D gene: NA
CDR3 protein: CSARDPPGNEQFF

clone size: many
J gene: TRBJ1-5
V gene: TRBV20-1
D gene: NA
CDR3 protein: CSARGLTDYQPQHF

clone size: many
J gene: TRBJ1-2
V gene: TRBV7-2
D gene: NA
CDR3 protein: CASSLDLANGYTF

clone size: many
J gene: TRBJ2-7
V gene: TRBV6-2/TRBV6-3
D gene: TRBD2
CDR3 protein: CASSYSGLASRRNEQYF

clone size: many
J gene: TRBJ1-2
V gene: TRBV20-1
D gene: NA
CDR3 protein: CSATGGLLLHYGYTF

clone size: many
J gene: TRBJ2-1
V gene: TRBV5-1
D gene: NA
CDR3 protein: CASSFGGSYNEQFF

clone size: few
J gene: TRBJ2-4
V gene: TRBV7-2
D gene: NA
CDR3 protein: CASSLTGSGDIQYF

clone size: many
J gene: TRBJ2-3
V gene: TRBV12-3/TRBV12-4
D gene: TRBD2
CDR3 protein: CASSLTGLAGPSTDTQYF

clone size: many
J gene: TRBJ2-2
V gene: TRBV20-1
D gene: TRBD2
CDR3 protein: CSATRTSANTGELFF

clone size: many
J gene: TRBJ2-7
V gene: TRBV3-1
D gene: NA
CDR3 protein: CASSQHSTFYEQYF

clone size: many
J gene: TRBJ2-5
V gene: TRBV7-9
D gene: NA
CDR3 protein: CASTLRGDPQTQYF

clone size: many
J gene: TRBJ2-1
V gene: TRBV20-1
D gene: TRBD2
CDR3 protein: CSVRGKRGGNEQFF

clone size: many
J gene: TRBJ2-7
V gene: TRBV28
D gene: TRBD1
CDR3 protein: CASSSGGGDEQYF

clone size: many
J gene: TRBJ1-5
V gene: TRBV12-3/TRBV12-4
D gene: NA
CDR3 protein: CASRLTVNQPQHF

clone size: many
J gene: TRBJ1-3
V gene: TRBV5-1
D gene: NA
CDR3 protein: CASSLEQILSGNTIYF